The next 14 T cell receptor beta chains were all read from a single sample in a study of blood T cell repertoires in COVID-19. The protocol was immunoSEQ multiplex PCR, while the TCRdb copy is restricted to in-frame clones and leaves out a portion. The repertoire holds 150,000 to 200,000 clones, with around 82% as singletons. Sequencing was performed on PBMCs or T cells enriched from blood (not recorded which). The receptors come from a man aged 40-49 years who had recovered from COVID-19.

The rearrangement joins TRBV7-9 to TRBJ1-1; D is ambiguous. CDR1 and CDR2 from the germline V gene are SEHNR and FQNEAQ (reference sequence). The V end was cut by 2 bases, the J end by 1 base, with 8 bases between. The CDR3 totals 14 residues. CDR3 amino acids: CASSLNGKNTEAFF. Here the CDR3 DNA reads TGTGCCAGCAGCTTAAACGGGAAGAACACTGAAGCTTTCTTT. Looking up the rest from reference TRBV7-9 and TRBJ1-1 gives the full variable domain: DTGVSQNPRHKITKRGQNVTFRCDPISEHNRLYWYRQTLGQGPEFLTYFQNEAQLEKSRLLSDRFSAERPKGSFSTLEIQRTEQGDSAMYLCASSLNGKNTEAFFGQGTRLTVV.

This sequence joins TRBV2 and TRBJ1-1; the D is unclear. The CDR3 contains 11 residues. Between the trimmed V and J ends, which lost 1 base and 7 bases, there was a span of 4 bases. Germline CDR1 reads SNHLY; CDR2 reads FYNNEI. The CDR3 DNA is TGTGCCAGCAGTGAAGGAGATGAAGCTTTCTTT. It is translated as CASSEGDEAFF.

V gene TRBV30 combines with J gene TRBJ1-3, with D tentatively TRBD1 (6 bases). This CDR3 region has 13 residues. Trimming stripped 5 bases from V and 6 bases from J, with 14 bases between. Germline CDR1 and CDR2: GTSNPN and SVGIG (reference sequence). CDR3 nucleotide sequence: TGTGCCTGGGGGGGACAAGGAAAAAACACCATATATTTT. This encodes CAWGGQGKNTIYF. Variable domain in full (rest from reference TRBV30 and TRBJ1-3): SQTIHQWPATLVQPVGSPLSLECTVEGTSNPNLYWYRQAAGRGLQLLFYSVGIGQISSEVPQNLSASRPQDRQFILSSKKLLLSDSGFYLCAWGGQGKNTIYFGEGSWLTVV.

The rearrangement uses TRBV18 and TRBJ1-2, with D possibly matching TRBD1 (6 bases). Trimming left V 5 bases short and J 2 bases short, with 12 bases between. CDR1 is KGHSH, CDR2 LQKENI, per germline. This CDR3 spans 14 amino acids. The CDR3, as DNA: TGTGCCAGCTCAACTTTGACAGGAAACTATGGCTACACCTTC. This sequence encodes CASSTLTGNYGYTF.

J is TRBJ1-2 and V is TRBV25-1, with 10 nucleotides matching TRBD1. Germline CDR1 and CDR2: MGHDK and SYGVNS. Trimming removed 1 base from V and 6 bases from J; junction bases left unmatched: 5. This CDR3 has 15 amino acids. The CDR3 region is CASSEWDRGTDGYTF. DNA for the CDR3: TGTGCCAGCAGTGAATGGGACAGGGGAACAGATGGCTACACCTTC.

The chain carries TRBV15 and TRBJ1-3; D is unclear. V was trimmed by 0 bases and J by 0 bases, leaving 9 bases between them. Germline CDR1 and CDR2: LNHNV and YYDKDF (reference sequence). There are 16 residues in the CDR3. CDR3 amino acids: CATSRDRAGSGNTIYF. DNA of the CDR3: TGTGCCACCAGCAGAGATCGTGCGGGCTCTGGAAACACCATATATTTT.

This rearrangement joins TRBV30 to TRBJ1-4; 9 bases are shared with TRBD1. The V gene end was trimmed by 5 bases and the J gene end by 7 bases; junction bases not matched to a gene: 5. This CDR3 has 13 amino acids. CDR1 is GTSNPN and CDR2 is SVGIG in the germline V gene (reference sequence). CDR3 in DNA: TGTGCCTGGCTACAGGGGGCAACTGAAAAACTGTTTTTT. This translates into CAWLQGATEKLFF.

This chain connects TRBV2 to TRBJ1-1; the D is unclear. The CDR3 totals 13 residues. Trimming left V 5 bases short and J 3 bases short, with 10 bases between. Germline V gene sequence: CDR1 SNHLY, CDR2 FYNNEI. The chain's CDR3 is CASSSGRYTEAFF. CDR3 sequence (DNA): TGTGCCAGCAGTTCCGGGAGGTACACTGAAGCTTTCTTT.

This chain links TRBV18 with TRBJ1-2; 10 bases match TRBD1. There are 13 residues in the CDR3. Germline CDR1 is KGHSH and CDR2 is LQKENI. V shed 8 bases, J shed 7 bases, and the junction held 7 bases outside the gene matches. The CDR3 sequence is CASGSGTGAGYTF. CDR3 DNA sequence: TGTGCCAGCGGTTCCGGGACAGGGGCTGGCTACACCTTC.

This clone has only one observation. This chain connects TRBV6-5 to TRBJ2-1, with D maybe TRBD1 (6 bases). The V gene's germline CDR1 is MNHEY and CDR2 SVGAGI. With 9 bases removed from V and 4 bases from J, the gap between germline ends came to 16 bases. This CDR3 comprises 14 residues. CDR3 coding DNA: TGTGCCAGTAAGAGGGGGTATTCTTACAATGAGCAGTTCTTC. It yields the protein CASKRGYSYNEQFF.

The J gene is TRBJ2-1, the V gene TRBV3-1 (or the pseudogene TRBV3-2); 10 positions agree with TRBD2. The germline V gene encodes CDR1 LGHDT and CDR2 YNNKEL (reference sequence). Trimming removed 3 bases from V and 7 bases from J; junction bases left unmatched: 12. The CDR3 loop spans 17 amino acids. The CDR3: CASSHRTLAGARNEQFF. Written as DNA, the CDR3 is TGTGCCAGCAGCCACCGTACTCTAGCGGGGGCAAGGAATGAGCAGTTCTTC.

This clone was detected only a few times. The chain joins TRBV7-9 to TRBJ1-4; 10 bases match TRBD1. The germline V gene encodes CDR1 SEHNR and CDR2 FQNEAQ (reference sequence). With V trimmed by 1 base and J by 5 bases, 7 bases remained unmatched. The CDR3 length is 17 residues. The CDR3 region has the DNA TGTGCCAGCAGCTTAGGGGGGACAGGGGAGTACAATGAAAAACTGTTTTTT. As protein: CASSLGGTGEYNEKLFF.

This clone appeared a single time. This chain links TRBV5-1 with TRBJ1-2; 7 bases match TRBD1. The CDR3 has 12 residues. Germline V gene data show CDR1 as SGHRS and CDR2 as YFSETQ. The trim removed 4 bases at V and 7 bases at J, leaving 4 bases unmatched. The CDR3, as DNA: TGCGCCAGCAGCGAGGGGGCCGGTGGCTACACCTTC. Its protein product is CASSEGAGGYTF.

The chain has TRBV7-6 and TRBJ1-6; 7 nucleotides agree with TRBD1. The CDR3 totals 14 residues. The V gene's germline CDR1 is SGHVS and CDR2 FNYEAQ. After removal of 4 bases from V and 7 bases from J, the junction contained 4 bases not matched to a gene. In nucleotides, the CDR3 is TGTGCCAGCAGCTCAGGAGGGGGCAATTCACCCCTCCACTTT. As protein: CASSSGGGNSPLHF. Full variable domain (remainder filled in from reference TRBV7-6 and TRBJ1-6): GAGVSQSPRYKVTKRGQDVALRCDPISGHVSLYWYRQALGQGPEFLTYFNYEAQQDKSGLPNDRFSAERPEGSISTLTIQRTEQRDSAMYRCASSSGGGNSPLHFGNGTRLTVT.